The 7 T cell receptor beta chains below were found in one sample sequenced in a study of cytotoxic CD8 clonotypes in ibrutinib-treated CLL. Data came from immunoSEQ multiplex PCR; TCRdb stores just in-frame clones and leaves some out. The profile shows approximately 280,000 clones, roughly three quarters of them singletons. The material was PBMCs, obtained at disease progression, from a patient treated with ibrutinib. These receptors all stem from a human donor with chronic lymphocytic leukemia.

The chain couples TRBV4-3 to TRBJ1-2; D is unresolved. The CDR3 runs to 14 residues. V lost 0 bases and J 3 bases, leaving 8 bases between the germline ends. Per germline, CDR1 LGHNA and CDR2 YSLEER. Here the CDR3 DNA reads TGCGCCAGCAGCCAAGATGTGGGAGACTATGGCTACACCTTC. Encoded protein: CASSQDVGDYGYTF.

As to this clone: This specimen includes other DNA sequences encoding the same CDR3. This sequence joins TRBV29-1 and TRBJ2-1, with D hard to call. The CDR3 is 14 residues long. V was cut by 4 bases and J by 0 bases, with 10 bases left in between. CDR1 and CDR2 (germline): SQVTM, ANQGSEA. The CDR3 here is CSVVGGSSYNEQFF. CDR3 sequence (DNA): TGCAGCGTTGTGGGCGGAAGCTCCTACAATGAGCAGTTCTTC.

This chain joins TRBV2 and TRBJ2-3; 10 bases fit TRBD1. The length of the CDR3 is 17 residues. Germline CDR1 and CDR2: SNHLY and FYNNEI. V lost 3 bases, J lost 1 base, and 7 bases stayed unmatched. As DNA, the CDR3 is TGTGCCAGCAGTGATCGGGACAGGGGATATGGCACAGATACGCAGTATTTT. This translates into CASSDRDRGYGTDTQYF.

This clone was observed a handful of times. The chain carries TRBV5-6 and TRBJ2-1, with unresolved D. Deletions cut 1 base from V and 5 bases from J, with 7 bases between. CDR3 length: 13 amino acids. From germline, CDR1 is SGHDT and CDR2 YYEEEE. As DNA, the CDR3 is TGTGCCAGCAGCTTGCTCGGAGACAATGAGCAGTTCTTC. The encoded protein is CASSLLGDNEQFF.

The chain uses TRBV28 and TRBJ2-5; no reliable D call. Germline V gene lookup returns CDR1 MDHEN and CDR2 SYDVKM. Trimming stripped 6 bases from V and 5 bases from J, with 10 bases between. This CDR3 contains 12 residues. The CDR3 is CASSPPRETQYF. CDR3 sequence (DNA): TGTGCCAGCAGCCCGCCGCGGGAGACCCAGTACTTC. The variable domain in full, with the rest retrieved from reference TRBV28 and TRBJ2-5, is DVKVTQSSRYLVKRTGEKVFLECVQDMDHENMFWYRQDPGLGLRLIYFSYDVKMKEKGDIPEGYSVSREKKERFSLILESASTNQTSMYLCASSPPRETQYFGPGTRLLVL.

Written as DNA, the CDR3 is TGTGCCAGCACAGGGACTACAAAAGAGACCCAGTACTTC. Protein product: CASTGTTKETQYF. The chain employs TRBV28 and TRBJ2-5, with 7 bases aligning to TRBD2. The CDR3 covers 13 residues. Germline CDR1 MDHEN, CDR2 SYDVKM. V was clipped by 7 bases and J by 3 bases; unmatched bases: 5.

The chain employs TRBV28 and TRBJ1-2; maybe TRBD1 (6 bases). Per germline, CDR1 MDHEN and CDR2 SYDVKM. The CDR3 sequence is 15 residues long. Trimming took off 9 bases at V and 0 bases at J, with 17 bases between the two ends. The CDR3 DNA reads TGTGCCAGTGAGTGGGGACAAAGGGCTAACTATGGCTACACCTTC. Translation gives CASEWGQRANYGYTF.